Below are 7 T cell receptor beta chains sequenced from a single sample in a study of CXCR3-negative and CXCR3-positive naive CD8 T cells. The TRB cDNA libraries were prepared by 5' RACE with UMI labels. With the 5' RACE reads reprocessed, TCRdb shows one record per CDR3 protein and no DNA. Its table records around 81,000 distinct CDR3 sequences. Sequenced: naive CXCR3- CD8+ T cells from blood. Indicated subset: CD45RO-CCR7+CD27+CD95- naive CD8+ T cells lacking CXCR3 (TNR3-). Every receptor here comes from a human donor in good health. Some clones in this sample may be carry-over from other donors' samples.

V gene TRBV28 combines with J gene TRBJ2-1; TCRdb returns TRBD2, unconfirmable since there is no DNA. In germline, CDR1 is MDHEN, CDR2 SYDVKM. The CDR3 is 13 residues long. The CDR3: CASRSGRYNEQFF.

This chain's CDR3 is CASRTLGASYNEQFF. The rearrangement links TRBV28 to TRBJ2-1; TCRdb indicates TRBD1, and absent DNA this call remains unverified. The germline CDR1 and CDR2 sequences are MDHEN and SYDVKM. This CDR3 spans 15 amino acids.

The chain is built from TRBV12-3 or TRBV12-4 and TRBJ2-7; TCRdb's D call, TRBD2, is unchecked because there is no DNA. The CDR3 runs to 16 residues. CDR3 in amino acids: CASSPKTSPFLYEQYF.

The chain has TRBV9 and TRBJ1-4; TCRdb's D call, TRBD1, is unchecked because there is no DNA. The CDR3 has 15 residues. Germline loops: CDR1 SGDLS, CDR2 YYNGEE. The CDR3 spells CASSAGPTGGEKLFF. Full variable domain (rest looked up from reference TRBV9 and TRBJ1-4): DSGVTQTPKHLITATGQRVTLRCSPRSGDLSVYWYQQSLDQGLQFLIQYYNGEERAKGNILERFSAQQFPDLHSELNLSSLELGDSALYFCASSAGPTGGEKLFFGSGTQLSVL.

V usage is TRBV28 and J usage is TRBJ1-1; the D call from TCRdb, TRBD1, cannot be confirmed without DNA. Germline V gene sequence: CDR1 MDHEN, CDR2 SYDVKM. The CDR3 spans 13 residues. CDR3 amino acids: CASDLNGQQEAFF.

The chain recombines TRBV4-1 with TRBJ1-4; TCRdb's D call, TRBD1, is unchecked because there is no DNA. Germline V lookup: CDR1 MGHRA, CDR2 YSYEKL. The CDR3 sequence is 14 residues long. CDR3 residues: CASSQVQGEEKLFF.

CDR3 sequence: CASSLVAGGEDTQYF. The chain uses TRBV5-4 and TRBJ2-3; lacking DNA, the TRBD1 call made by TCRdb goes unchecked. Germline CDR1 SGHNT, CDR2 YYREEE (reference sequence). The CDR3 spans 15 residues.